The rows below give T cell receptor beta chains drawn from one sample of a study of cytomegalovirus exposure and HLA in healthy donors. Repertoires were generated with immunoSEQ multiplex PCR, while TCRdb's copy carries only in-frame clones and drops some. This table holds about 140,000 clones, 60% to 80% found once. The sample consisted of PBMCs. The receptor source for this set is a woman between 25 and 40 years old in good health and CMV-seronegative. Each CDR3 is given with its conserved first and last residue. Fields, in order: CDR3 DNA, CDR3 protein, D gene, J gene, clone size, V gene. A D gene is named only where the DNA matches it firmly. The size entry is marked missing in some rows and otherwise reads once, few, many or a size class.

TGTGCCAGCAGTTCTCCGGGACTTACGAGGACTGAAGCTTTCTTT,CASSSPGLTRTEAFF,.,TRBJ1-1,.,TRBV6-1
TGTGCCAGCAGCCTTCGGACAGGGAGCTCCTACGAGCAGTACTTC,CASSLRTGSSYEQYF,TRBD1,TRBJ2-7,.,TRBV7-9
TGTGCCAGCAAGACATACAATGAGCAGTTCTTC,CASKTYNEQFF,.,TRBJ2-1,.,TRBV6-1
TGTGCCAGCAGCTTGGACACAACTAATGAAAAACTGTTTTTT,CASSLDTTNEKLFF,.,TRBJ1-4,.,TRBV7-2
TGCGCCAGCCGAACTAGCGGAACGGAATGGAATGAGCAGTTCTTC,CASRTSGTEWNEQFF,TRBD2,TRBJ2-1,.,TRBV10-2
TGTGCCAGCAGTGAAACAACCACGCAGTATTTT,CASSETTTQYF,.,TRBJ2-3,.,TRBV6-5
TGTGCCAGCAGCTTAGAGGATGGATGCTTGCAGTATTTT,CASSLEDGCLQYF,.,TRBJ2-3,few,TRBV7-3
TGTGCCAGCAGCTCAGGACAGGGGAGCAGGGAGCAGTACTTC,CASSSGQGSREQYF,TRBD1,TRBJ2-7,.,TRBV7-8
TGTGCCAGCAGGGCTAGCGGGAGCTCCTACAATGAGCAGTTCTTC,CASRASGSSYNEQFF,TRBD2,TRBJ2-1,.,TRBV2
TGCAGCGTTGAAGATCTAGGAATAAACTATGGCTACACCTTC,CSVEDLGINYGYTF,.,TRBJ1-2,once,TRBV29-1
TGTGCCAGCAGCCAAGCTAGCACAGATACGCAGTATTTT,CASSQASTDTQYF,.,TRBJ2-3,.,TRBV7-9
TGTGCCAGCAGTCAAGGACAGGAAGCTTTCTTT,CASSQGQEAFF,.,TRBJ1-1,.,TRBV6-5
TGTGCCAGCAGCTTAGTGTCTAGCGGGGATTACGAGCAGTACTTC,CASSLVSSGDYEQYF,TRBD2,TRBJ2-7,.,TRBV7-8
TGTGCCAGTAGTATCAGCTCCTATAATTCACCCCTCCACTTT,CASSISSYNSPLHF,.,TRBJ1-6,once,TRBV19
TGCGCCAGCAGCCGGGCCCCGGGACTAGCGGCTGATACGCAGTATTTT,CASSRAPGLAADTQYF,TRBD2,TRBJ2-3,.,TRBV4-1
TGTGCCAGCGCGTTACAGGGTAATTCACCCCTCCACTTT,CASALQGNSPLHF,.,TRBJ1-6,medium-sized,TRBV7-3
TGTGCCTGGAGTGAAATAGCGGGCCCCTACGAGCAGTACTTC,CAWSEIAGPYEQYF,TRBD2,TRBJ2-7,.,TRBV30
TGTGCCAGCACGATGCCAGCCGAGGGTACGCAGTATTTT,CASTMPAEGTQYF,.,TRBJ2-3,.,TRBV5-5
TGCGCCAGCAGCCAAGCATCTACTTCGAGGACACAGTATTTT,CASSQASTSRTQYF,.,TRBJ2-3,.,TRBV4-1
TGTGCCAGCAGGAGCCCAAACACCGGGGAGCTGTTTTTT,CASRSPNTGELFF,.,TRBJ2-2,.,TRBV25-1
TGCAGCGCCCCCGGGACAGGGGCGATCCAAGAGACCCAGTACTTC,CSAPGTGAIQETQYF,TRBD1,TRBJ2-5,.,TRBV29-1
TGTGCCAGCAGCTTAGTCGGGAGTGTCTACGAGCAGTACTTC,CASSLVGSVYEQYF,.,TRBJ2-7,once,TRBV11-2
TGTGCCAGCAGCTCTGGGACTAGCGGGGGGGCGTCAGATACGCAGTATTTT,CASSSGTSGGASDTQYF,TRBD2,TRBJ2-3,.,TRBV7-3
TGTGCCAGCAGCGTGAGGGACATGGAGCAAGAAAAACTGTTTTTT,CASSVRDMEQEKLFF,.,TRBJ1-4,few,TRBV7-8
TGTGCCTGGAGTGTGGGGGGGCTGGGCAATCAGCCCCAGCATTTT,CAWSVGGLGNQPQHF,.,TRBJ1-5,.,TRBV30
TGTGCCAGCAGTTACGAGACAGGAAATGAAAAACTGTTTTTT,CASSYETGNEKLFF,.,TRBJ1-4,.,TRBV6-5
TGTGCCAGCTCACCGAGGCAGCAAGAGACCCAGTACTTC,CASSPRQQETQYF,.,TRBJ2-5,.,TRBV18
TGTGCCAGTACTAGCTTGGGAAACACCATATATTTT,CASTSLGNTIYF,.,TRBJ1-3,.,TRBV19
TGTGCCAGCTCACCGACAGGGAACTATGGCTACACCTTC,CASSPTGNYGYTF,TRBD1,TRBJ1-2,.,TRBV18
TGTGCCAGCAGTGAACAGGCGGGCTATGCAGCAGATACGCAGTATTTT,CASSEQAGYAADTQYF,.,TRBJ2-3,few,TRBV6-1
TGTGCCAGCTTCAAAGGCGGAGTCTATGGCTACACCTTC,CASFKGGVYGYTF,.,TRBJ1-2,few,TRBV6-1
TGTGCCAGCAGTCCCGGGACAGGAGTAGAAGCTAATGAAAAACTGTTTTTT,CASSPGTGVEANEKLFF,TRBD1,TRBJ1-4,.,TRBV28
TGTGCCAGCAGTGTTGGAGGCGGGGGGGCTGCAGATACGCAGTATTTT,CASSVGGGGAADTQYF,TRBD2,TRBJ2-3,.,TRBV2
TGTGCCAGCTCACCAAATCCGCTAGCGGGGGATTACAATGAGCAGTTCTTC,CASSPNPLAGDYNEQFF,TRBD2,TRBJ2-1,.,TRBV18
TGTGCCATCAGCTCGGGGGGAGGGCCCTACGAGCAGTACTTC,CAISSGGGPYEQYF,TRBD2,TRBJ2-7,.,TRBV10-3
TGTGCCACCAGGTCCCAAGGGACAGGCCCTCTGGAGACCCAGTACTTC,CATRSQGTGPLETQYF,TRBD1,TRBJ2-5,.,TRBV15
TGTGCCAGCACACAGGGATTGAACACTGAAGCTTTCTTT,CASTQGLNTEAFF,.,TRBJ1-1,.,TRBV6-1
TGTGCCAGCAGTCAGGGGACAGGGAATCAGCCCCAGCATTTT,CASSQGTGNQPQHF,TRBD1,TRBJ1-5,.,TRBV6-5
TGCGCCAGCAGGGAAGGACAGGGGACACGACAGCCCCAGCATTTT,CASREGQGTRQPQHF,TRBD1,TRBJ1-5,.,TRBV5-1
TGTGCCAGCAGTTCGACAGGCAGCAATCAGCCCCAGCATTTT,CASSSTGSNQPQHF,.,TRBJ1-5,few,TRBV6-5
TGTGCCAGCAGCGAGCGGATTTACTACGAGCAGTACTTC,CASSERIYYEQYF,.,TRBJ2-7,.,TRBV9
TGTGCCAGTAGTATTCTAGCACGCGGGGAGCTGTTTTTT,CASSILARGELFF,.,TRBJ2-2,.,TRBV19
TGTGCCAGCAGCCAAGGTCGGCAGGGTCGCGAGCAGTACTTC,CASSQGRQGREQYF,.,TRBJ2-7,once,TRBV14
TGTGCCAGCAGCTTGTACGGGGGGGCCGGCCAGACCCAGTACTTC,CASSLYGGAGQTQYF,TRBD2,TRBJ2-5,.,TRBV5-4
TGTGCCAGCCGTTTCCTGAACACTGAAGCTTTCTTT,CASRFLNTEAFF,.,TRBJ1-1,.,TRBV19
TGTGCCAGCAGTTCACCACCTCAGGGCTCGACCTACGAGCAGTACTTC,CASSSPPQGSTYEQYF,.,TRBJ2-7,.,TRBV28
TGTGCCAGCAGCTTGGGGCTGGGGCCTAGGGGGCAGCCCCAGCATTTT,CASSLGLGPRGQPQHF,.,TRBJ1-5,.,TRBV5-8
TGCGCCAGCAGCTTGGAGGGACAGAACTATGGCTACACCTTC,CASSLEGQNYGYTF,TRBD1,TRBJ1-2,few,TRBV5-1
TGTGCCAGCAGTTTATCCGGGCGGGGCAGACAAGAGACCCAGTACTTC,CASSLSGRGRQETQYF,.,TRBJ2-5,.,TRBV28
TGTGCCAGTAGTATAGGGCGGGGCATCAGGACCTACAATGAGCAGTTCTTC,CASSIGRGIRTYNEQFF,.,TRBJ2-1,.,TRBV19
TGTGCCAGCAGCCGTGTCCCTGGGGGGGGCTACGAGCAGTACTTC,CASSRVPGGGYEQYF,TRBD2,TRBJ2-7,.,TRBV11-2
TGTGCCAGCAGTGAGGACACAGGGGGGATGTGGGATCAGCCCCAGCATTTT,CASSEDTGGMWDQPQHF,TRBD1,TRBJ1-5,.,TRBV6-1
TGTGCCAGCAGCTGGGGGGGCTTAGCACGAGGTGGGAGCAATACAGATACGCAGTATTTT,CASSWGGLARGGSNTDTQYF,.,TRBJ2-3,.,TRBV9
TGTGCCAGCAGTGAAGTGCCAGACTTATCGGCTGAAGCTTTCTTT,CASSEVPDLSAEAFF,.,TRBJ1-1,.,TRBV6-1
TGTGCCAGCAGTGTACAAAGACAGGGGGCAGATACGCAGTATTTT,CASSVQRQGADTQYF,TRBD1,TRBJ2-3,.,TRBV2
TGCAGCGTGACGGACAGGGGGCTTGAAGCTTTCTTT,CSVTDRGLEAFF,TRBD1,TRBJ1-1,.,TRBV29-1